This passage covers 20 T cell receptor beta chains from one sample sequenced in a study of T cell changes during pregnancy in multiple sclerosis. Measured with immunoSEQ multiplex PCR; TCRdb has only the in-frame clones, and not every one. The table has roughly 63,000 clones, roughly 88% seen once; the top ten hold roughly 2.2%. Here the sequenced sample was peripheral blood, taken in the second trimester of pregnancy. These TCRs come from a female donor in good health, enrolled as a control in a pregnancy study.

The rearrangement links TRBV5-1 to TRBJ2-7, with D maybe TRBD2 (6 bases). Looked up from germline, CDR1 is SGHRS and CDR2 is YFSETQ. The CDR3 extends over 14 amino acids. The V end was cut by 4 bases, the J end by 0 bases, with 11 bases between. The CDR3 DNA follows: TGCGCCAGCAGCCCAGCGGGTAGCTCCTACGAGCAGTACTTC. Its protein product is CASSPAGSSYEQYF.

CDR3 loop: CASRRTGNETQYF. The CDR3 DNA reads TGTGCCAGCCGCAGGACCGGGAATGAGACCCAGTACTTC. The V and J genes are TRBV6-6 and TRBJ2-5; possibly TRBD2 for D (5 bases). Trimming shortened V by 8 bases and J by 5 bases, and 15 bases separated the two germline ends. This CDR3 is built from 13 residues. Germline V gene data show CDR1 as MNHNY and CDR2 as SVGAGI (reference sequence).

The chain recombines TRBV2 with TRBJ2-5; the D gene is possibly TRBD2 (6 bases). CDR1 SNHLY and CDR2 FYNNEI come from the germline V gene. V was trimmed by 7 bases and J by 2 bases, leaving 20 bases between them. This CDR3 spans 16 amino acids. The CDR3 region has the DNA TGTGCCAGCATCGAGACCGCGGGGAACTTTCAAGAGACCCAGTACTTC. Encoded protein: CASIETAGNFQETQYF. The full variable domain, in which reference TRBV2 and TRBJ2-5 provide the parts outside the CDR3, is EPEVTQTPSHQVTQMGQEVILRCVPISNHLYFYWYRQILGQKVEFLVSFYNNEISEKSEIFDDQFSVERPDGSNFTLKIRSTKLEDSAMYFCASIETAGNFQETQYFGPGTRLLVL.

The CDR3 spells CASESSGTGELFF. The CDR3, as DNA: TGTGCCAGTGAGTCAAGTGGCACCGGGGAGCTGTTTTTT. This chain joins TRBV2 and TRBJ2-2; no definite D call. Germline V gives CDR1 SNHLY, CDR2 FYNNEI. The length of the CDR3 is 13 residues. Trimming left V 9 bases short and J 4 bases short, with 12 bases between.

This chain uses TRBV11-2 with TRBJ1-6, with TRBD1 matching over 11 bases. There are 16 residues in the CDR3. The germline V gene encodes CDR1 SGHAT and CDR2 FQNNGV. The junction had 3 bases not matched to a gene; V was cut back by 1 base and J by 7 bases. CDR3 amino acids: CASSLGGQGVNSPLHF. The CDR3 DNA follows: TGTGCCAGCAGCTTAGGGGGACAGGGGGTCAATTCACCCCTCCACTTT. Drawing the rest from reference TRBV11-2 and TRBJ1-6, the complete variable domain is EAGVAQSPRYKIIEKRQSVAFWCNPISGHATLYWYQQILGQGPKLLIQFQNNGVVDDSQLPKDRFSAERLKGVDSTLKIQPAKLEDSAVYLCASSLGGQGVNSPLHFGNGTRLTVT.

CDR3 coding DNA: TGTGCCAGCAGTTACAGGGGCAGGGAGCAGTTCTTC. Its translation is CASSYRGREQFF. The chain links TRBV2 to TRBJ2-1, with 7 bases lining up with TRBD1. The V segment lost 5 bases and the J segment 10 bases; nucleotides outside the gene matches: 5. Germline V CDR1 and CDR2: SNHLY, FYNNEI. There are 12 residues in the CDR3.

The J gene is TRBJ2-7, the V gene TRBV6-1, with D hard to call. The V end was cut by 1 base, the J end by 5 bases, with 15 bases between. Germline lookup yields CDR1 MNHNS and CDR2 SASEGT. CDR3 size: 15 residues. The CDR3 DNA reads TGTGCCAGCAGTGAAGGGGTCGGGTCGGTCGACGAGCAGTACTTC. Its protein product is CASSEGVGSVDEQYF.

To note about this clone: A junction end diverges from the germline sequence, so it may reflect a read error. The V and J genes are TRBV28 and TRBJ2-7, with D tentatively TRBD2 (6 bases). This CDR3 is built from 15 residues. The V gene's germline CDR1 is MDHEN and CDR2 SYDVKM. The DNA of the CDR3 is TGTGCCAGCGGTTTCATGATGACTAGCTCCTACGAGCAGTACTTC. Translated: CASGFMMTSSYEQYF. Using reference TRBV28 and TRBJ2-7 for the parts outside the CDR3, the full variable domain is DVKVTQSSRYLVKRTGEKVFLECVQDMDHENMFWYRQDPGLGLRLIYFSYDVKMKEKGDIPEGYSVSREKKERFSLILESASTNQTSMYLCASGFMMTSSYEQYFGPGTRLTVT.

This sequence joins TRBV11-2 and TRBJ1-2, with 7 bases matching TRBD1. Germline values: CDR1 SGHAT, CDR2 FQNNGV. With V trimmed by 2 bases and J by 6 bases, 9 bases remained unmatched. This CDR3 is 15 amino acids long. The CDR3: CASSLFRQGKDGYTF. DNA for the CDR3: TGTGCCAGCAGCTTATTCCGACAGGGTAAGGATGGCTACACCTTC.

V and J are TRBV18 and TRBJ1-2; the match to TRBD1 covers 9 bases. CDR3 length: 15 amino acids. V shed 3 bases, J shed 7 bases, and the junction held 9 bases outside the gene matches. The germline V gene has CDR1 KGHSH and CDR2 LQKENI. The CDR3 DNA is TGTGCCAGCTCACCTAGGGGACAGGGTGATGGTGGCTACACCTTC. It yields the protein CASSPRGQGDGGYTF.

The chain employs TRBV6-5 and TRBJ1-2; D gene uncertain. Germline CDR1 MNHEY, CDR2 SVGAGI. The germline V and J ends were trimmed by 0 bases and 4 bases, with 9 bases remaining between them. CDR3 length: 14 residues. CDR3 DNA sequence: TGTGCCAGCAGTTACTCCACGACAAGCTATGGCTACACCTTC. Amino acid sequence: CASSYSTTSYGYTF.

V and J are TRBV19 and TRBJ2-7; 10 nucleotides match TRBD2. With 2 bases clipped from V and 0 bases from J, the junction kept 1 base outside the gene matches. Germline V gene lookup returns CDR1 LNHDA and CDR2 SQIVND (reference sequence). The CDR3 totals 15 residues. DNA for the CDR3: TGTGCCAGTAGTATAAGGACTAGCGGCTCCTACGAGCAGTACTTC. This gives the protein CASSIRTSGSYEQYF.

This chain joins TRBV9 and TRBJ1-2; no reliable D call. Germline V CDR1 and CDR2: SGDLS, YYNGEE. The CDR3 contains 15 residues. V lost 0 bases and J 4 bases, leaving 13 bases between the germline ends. CDR3 coding DNA: TGTGCCAGCAGCGTAGATGCAGGAACTCCCTATGGCTACACCTTC. This translates into CASSVDAGTPYGYTF.

J is TRBJ1-2 and V is TRBV18, with 12 bases that match TRBD1. V lost 5 bases to trimming and J lost 4 bases; unmatched junction nucleotides: 5. The CDR3 extends over 15 amino acids. The germline V gene has CDR1 KGHSH and CDR2 LQKENI. The CDR3 coding sequence is TGTGCCAGCTCAAGGGACAGGGGGCGATCCTATGGCTACACCTTC. Protein sequence: CASSRDRGRSYGYTF.

The chain joins TRBV10-3 to TRBJ2-7; 8 bases line up with TRBD1. The CDR3 runs to 13 residues. The V segment lost 2 bases and the J segment 6 bases; nucleotides outside the gene matches: 3. Germline values: CDR1 ENHRY, CDR2 SYGVKD. CDR3 sequence: CAISEAGQGEQYF. CDR3 nucleotide sequence: TGTGCCATCAGTGAGGCCGGACAGGGCGAGCAGTACTTC.

The chain has TRBV28 and TRBJ2-3; no firm D call. The CDR3 runs 15 residues. Germline lookup yields CDR1 MDHEN and CDR2 SYDVKM. The germline V and J ends were trimmed by 3 bases and 0 bases, with 10 bases remaining between them. The chain's CDR3 is CASSFVTPSTDTQYF. In DNA, the CDR3 is TGTGCCAGCAGTTTCGTCACACCTAGCACAGATACGCAGTATTTT.

This sequence joins TRBV7-9 and TRBJ1-3, with D hard to call. The CDR3 spans 13 residues. Germline lookup yields CDR1 SEHNR and CDR2 FQNEAQ (reference sequence). The ends were cut back, 11 bases at V and 0 bases at J, with 11 bases in the middle. The DNA for the CDR3 is TGTGCCGTCGATCTAGGCTCTGGAAACACCATATATTTT. Translation: CAVDLGSGNTIYF.

Worth noting for this clone: At one of its ends the junction is not consistent with the germline gene, which may arise from a read error. The chain links TRBV27 to TRBJ2-1; TRBD2 agrees at 9 bases. The CDR3 length is 14 residues. Germline V CDR1 and CDR2: MNHEY, SMNVEV (reference sequence). CDR3 in DNA: TGTGCCAGCACTTTAGCGGGAGCCTACAATGAGCAGTTCTTC. Protein product: CASTLAGAYNEQFF.

The V and J genes are TRBV6-1 and TRBJ2-3, with TRBD2 identical over 14 bases. The J segment lost 3 bases and the V segment lost 4 bases, leaving 6 bases of the junction unmatched. Germline lookup yields CDR1 MNHNS and CDR2 SASEGT. The CDR3 sequence is 17 residues long. DNA of the CDR3: TGTGCCAGCAGTGGAACCGGGACTAGCGGGAGAACAGATACGCAGTATTTT. Translating gives CASSGTGTSGRTDTQYF.

A single count supports this clone. The J gene is TRBJ2-3, the V gene TRBV27; D unresolved. From germline, CDR1 is MNHEY and CDR2 SMNVEV (reference sequence). V dropped 4 bases and J dropped 5 bases, with 10 bases sitting between them. This CDR3 has 13 amino acids. The CDR3 DNA sequence: TGTGCCAGCAGTTCCGAACAAAGAGATACGCAGTATTTT. Its protein product is CASSSEQRDTQYF.